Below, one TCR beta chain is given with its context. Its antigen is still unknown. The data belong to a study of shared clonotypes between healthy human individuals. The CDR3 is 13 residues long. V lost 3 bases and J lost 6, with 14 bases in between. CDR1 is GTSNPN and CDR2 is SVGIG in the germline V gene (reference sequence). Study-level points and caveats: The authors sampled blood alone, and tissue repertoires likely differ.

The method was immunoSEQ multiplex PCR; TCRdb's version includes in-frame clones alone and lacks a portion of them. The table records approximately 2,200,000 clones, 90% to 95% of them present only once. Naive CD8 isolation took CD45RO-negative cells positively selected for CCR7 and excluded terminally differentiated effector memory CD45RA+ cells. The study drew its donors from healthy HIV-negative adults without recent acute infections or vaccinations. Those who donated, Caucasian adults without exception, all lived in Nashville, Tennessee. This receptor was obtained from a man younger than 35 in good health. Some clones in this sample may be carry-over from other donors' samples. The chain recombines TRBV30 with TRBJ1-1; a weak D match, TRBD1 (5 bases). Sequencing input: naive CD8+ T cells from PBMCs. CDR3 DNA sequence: TGTGCCTGGAGGTATAGCCTGGGGGCTGAAGCTTTCTTT. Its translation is CAWRYSLGAEAFF.